Described below is a single T cell receptor beta chain sequence and its context. At one end, the junction sequence differs from germline, possibly due to a read error. These data come from a study of identifying expanded T cells in peripheral blood. Produced via immunoSEQ multiplex PCR; TCRdb's table is partial and in-frame only. The table records some 97,000 clones, over 70% of them present only once. The V gene's germline CDR1 is MNHNS and CDR2 SASEGT. This CDR3 is 13 amino acids long. The chain is built from TRBV6-1 and TRBJ2-4; TRBD1 agrees at 7 bases. The receptor was derived from a person between 18 and 75 years old in good health. The sample consisted of blood. The CDR3 DNA reads as TGTGCCAGCAGTGAAAGGAGACAGGGTTTGTCGGACTTC. Translation: CASSERRQGLSDF.